The clone carrying this T cell receptor (beta chain) has more than one count but fewer than ten. Its antigen is unidentified. TCRbeta library preparation incorporated unique molecular identifiers. Using its own MiXCR run on the PCR reads, TCRdb lists one record per CDR3 protein. This table has around 300,000 distinct CDR3 sequences, just over 7.5% appearing once. CDR3 length: 16 residues. With 6 bases removed from V and 5 bases from J, the gap between germline ends came to 19 bases. Germline V gene data show CDR1 as MNHNS and CDR2 as SASEGT. The sample belongs to a study of T-cell reconstitution after alpha-beta-depleted transplantation in children. Regarding the study as a whole: By one year post-transplant, T-cell counts and diversity largely arose from T cells that were newly produced. Some patients' high day-60 TCRbeta diversity was traced to surviving recipient T cells and thymic progenitors. As was reported, about two months after transplant, alpha-beta T cells came from several hundred expanded graft clones.

The specimen comprised peripheral blood, sampled 360 days after TCRalphabeta/CD19-depleted stem cell transplant. The chain has TRBV6-1 and TRBJ1-4; the D gene is possibly TRBD1 (6 bases). The receptor comes from a female patient under 10 years old who had a stem cell transplant for Fanconi anemia, so the T cells may come from the graft donor. The chain's CDR3 is CASRNFARGMNEKLFF. Here the CDR3 DNA reads TGTGCCAGCAGGAATTTTGCAAGGGGGATGAATGAAAAACTGTTTTTT.